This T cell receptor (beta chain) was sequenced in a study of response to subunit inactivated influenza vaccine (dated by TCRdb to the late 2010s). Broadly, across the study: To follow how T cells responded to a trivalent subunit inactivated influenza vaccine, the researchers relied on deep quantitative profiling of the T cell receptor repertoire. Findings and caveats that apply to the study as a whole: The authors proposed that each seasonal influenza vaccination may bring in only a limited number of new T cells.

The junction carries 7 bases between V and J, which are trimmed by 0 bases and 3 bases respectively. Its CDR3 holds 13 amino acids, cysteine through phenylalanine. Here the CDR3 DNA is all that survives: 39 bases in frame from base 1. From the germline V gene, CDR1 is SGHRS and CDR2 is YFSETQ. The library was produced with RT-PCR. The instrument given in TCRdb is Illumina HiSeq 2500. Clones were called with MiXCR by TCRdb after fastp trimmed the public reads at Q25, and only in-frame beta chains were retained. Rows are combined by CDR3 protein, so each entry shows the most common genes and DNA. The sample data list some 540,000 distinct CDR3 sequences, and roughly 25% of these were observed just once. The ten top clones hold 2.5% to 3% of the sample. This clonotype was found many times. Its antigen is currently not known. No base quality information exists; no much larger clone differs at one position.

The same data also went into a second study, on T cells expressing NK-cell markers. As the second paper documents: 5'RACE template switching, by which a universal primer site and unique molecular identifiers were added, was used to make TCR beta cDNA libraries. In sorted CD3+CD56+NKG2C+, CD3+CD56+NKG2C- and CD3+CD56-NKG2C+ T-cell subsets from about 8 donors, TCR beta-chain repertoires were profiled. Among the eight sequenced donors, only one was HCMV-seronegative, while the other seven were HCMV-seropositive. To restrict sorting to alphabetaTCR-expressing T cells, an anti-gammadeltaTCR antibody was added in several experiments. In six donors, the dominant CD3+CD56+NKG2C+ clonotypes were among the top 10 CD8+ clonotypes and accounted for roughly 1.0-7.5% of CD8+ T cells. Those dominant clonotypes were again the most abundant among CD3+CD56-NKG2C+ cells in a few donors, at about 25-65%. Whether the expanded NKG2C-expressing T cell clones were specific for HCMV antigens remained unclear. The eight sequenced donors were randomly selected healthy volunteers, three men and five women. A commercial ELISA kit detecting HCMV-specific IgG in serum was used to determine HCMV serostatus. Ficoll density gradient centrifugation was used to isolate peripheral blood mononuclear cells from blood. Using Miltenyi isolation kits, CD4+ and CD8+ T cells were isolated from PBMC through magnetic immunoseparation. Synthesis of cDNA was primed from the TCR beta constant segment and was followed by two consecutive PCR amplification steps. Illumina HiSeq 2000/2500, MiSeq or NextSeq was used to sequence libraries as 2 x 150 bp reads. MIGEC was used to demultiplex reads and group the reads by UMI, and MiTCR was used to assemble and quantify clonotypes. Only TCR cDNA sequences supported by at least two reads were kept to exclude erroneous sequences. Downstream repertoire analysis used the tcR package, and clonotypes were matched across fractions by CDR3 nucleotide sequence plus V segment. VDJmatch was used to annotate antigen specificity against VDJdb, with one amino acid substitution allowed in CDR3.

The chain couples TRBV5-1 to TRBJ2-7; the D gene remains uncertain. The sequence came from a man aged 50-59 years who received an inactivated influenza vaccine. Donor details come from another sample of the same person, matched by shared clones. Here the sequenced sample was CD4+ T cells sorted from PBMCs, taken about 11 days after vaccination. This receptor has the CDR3 CASSLDLGYEQYF. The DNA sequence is TGCGCCAGCAGCTTGGATCTAGGCTACGAGCAGTACTTC.